The rows below give T cell receptor beta chains drawn from one sample of a study of OX40 agonist ivuxolimab in advanced cancers. Clones were read by immunoSEQ multiplex PCR, and TCRdb kept only the in-frame ones, dropping some. The sample has 25,000 to 30,000 clones; more than 65% are singletons. The specimen was CD4+ or CD8+ T cells sorted from blood, collected in a trial of the OX40 agonist ivuxolimab. The source of these receptors is an adult with an advanced solid tumor such as melanoma, head and neck, liver or kidney cancer. The CDR3 runs from the conserved cysteine through the conserved F or W. A D gene is named only where the DNA matches it firmly. Clone size appears in some rows only: once, few, many, or a class for an expanded clone.

j_call,v_call,clone_size,d_call,cdr3_nt,cdr3_aa
TRBJ2-7,TRBV2,medium-sized,TRBD1,TGTGCCAGCAGTACAGGGGGAGGCGAGCAGTACTTC,CASSTGGGEQYF
TRBJ1-5,TRBV2,-,TRBD1,TGTGCCAGCAGTTGGGACGACAGGGGAATCAATCAGCCCCAGCATTTT,CASSWDDRGINQPQHF
TRBJ1-1,TRBV5-5,few,-,TGTGCCAGCAGCTTGGGTTGGGGGACTGAAGCTTTCTTT,CASSLGWGTEAFF
TRBJ2-7,TRBV29-1,-,-,TGCAGCGTTGAACTCGGAAGCCACTTCTACGAGCAGTACTTC,CSVELGSHFYEQYF
TRBJ1-6,TRBV27,-,TRBD1,TGTGCCAGCAGTTTATCACCACAGGGGCCGTTGGGCGGATCACCCCTCCACTTT,CASSLSPQGPLGGSPLHF
TRBJ1-6,TRBV9,-,-,TGTGCCAGCAGCGCCGAAGGGGCGGTCGGGAATTCACCCCTCCACTTT,CASSAEGAVGNSPLHF
TRBJ2-1,TRBV7-9,-,TRBD1,TGTGCCAGCAGCTTCCCGGGACAGGGGGCCCCCTACAATGAGCAGTTCTTC,CASSFPGQGAPYNEQFF
TRBJ2-1,TRBV4-1,-,TRBD2,TGCGCCAGCAGCCAAGATCGAACTAGCGGGGGTCAGCAGTTCTTC,CASSQDRTSGGQQFF
TRBJ2-1,TRBV6-5,medium-sized,-,TGTGCCAGCAGTTACTCCAGGGGCTACAATGAGCAGTTCTTC,CASSYSRGYNEQFF
TRBJ1-1,TRBV6-4,-,-,TGTGCCAGCAGTTACAACGGACAACTACATGAAGCTTTCTTT,CASSYNGQLHEAFF
TRBJ2-7,TRBV5-4,-,TRBD1,TGTGCCAGCAGCAACCGGGACAGACCCTACGAGCAGTACTTC,CASSNRDRPYEQYF
TRBJ1-3,TRBV18,-,-,TGTGCCAGCTCAACAAATCGAGTCCGGGGAGGAAACACCATATATTTT,CASSTNRVRGGNTIYF
TRBJ1-4,TRBV6-5,-,-,TGTGCCAGCAGAAACGGGGGGGGTGAAAAACTGTTTTTT,CASRNGGGEKLFF
TRBJ2-2,TRBV6-5,once,-,TGTGCCAGCAGTTACTCGAGGGGGGACAGGGAGCTGTTTTTT,CASSYSRGDRELFF
TRBJ2-3,TRBV29-1,-,-,TGCAGCGTTTACAGCCGTTCGGACGGACCCCTCACAGATACGCAGTATTTT,CSVYSRSDGPLTDTQYF
TRBJ1-2,TRBV6-5,-,-,TGTGCCAGCAGTTACACCGTGGCAGGGGATGGCTACACCTTC,CASSYTVAGDGYTF
TRBJ2-1,TRBV7-9,-,-,TGTGCCAGCAGCTCAAGGGTCAATGAGCAGTTCTTC,CASSSRVNEQFF
TRBJ1-6,TRBV19,once,-,TGTGCCAGTAGCACCGGAGACAGCTATAATTCACCCCTCCACTTT,CASSTGDSYNSPLHF
TRBJ1-2,TRBV7-2,-,-,TGTGCCAGCAGCTTTTCGGGGGGCGATGGCTACACCTTC,CASSFSGGDGYTF
TRBJ2-1,TRBV27,-,TRBD2,TGTGCCAGCAGTTTCGTTGGGGTAGCGGGGGGCTCCTACAATGAGCAGTTCTTC,CASSFVGVAGGSYNEQFF
TRBJ1-3,TRBV7-9,-,-,TGTGCCAGCACCTCAGGGGCTAGCTCTGGAAACACCATATATTTT,CASTSGASSGNTIYF
TRBJ1-3,TRBV9,medium-sized,-,TGTGCCAGCAGCGTAGGATGGGCTGGAAACACCATATATTTT,CASSVGWAGNTIYF
TRBJ2-5,TRBV5-5,once,-,TGTGCCAGCAGCCCCCCCTTGGGGGACCAAGAGACCCAGTACTTC,CASSPPLGDQETQYF
TRBJ2-7,TRBV6-5,-,-,TGTGCCAGCAGTTACTCGAGCACTATCTCGGAGCAGTACTTC,CASSYSSTISEQYF
TRBJ2-5,TRBV7-6,-,TRBD1,TGTGCCAGCATCAAAACAGGGGGAGAACAAGAGACCCAGTACTTC,CASIKTGGEQETQYF
TRBJ2-7,TRBV2,-,-,TGTGCCAGCAGTACCCCCCTTCCTTACGAGCAGTACTTC,CASSTPLPYEQYF
TRBJ2-5,TRBV7-2,-,-,TGTGCCAGCAGGGGACCCCTGTGGGGAGAGACCCAGTACTTC,CASRGPLWGETQYF
TRBJ2-5,TRBV15,-,-,TGTGCCACCAGCAGAGGGGATAGCCTAGTCCGCGAGACCCAGTACTTC,CATSRGDSLVRETQYF
TRBJ1-5,TRBV27,-,-,TGTGCCAGCAGTTTAGGCGGGGGTTGGCAGGGAGATCAGCCCCAGCATTTT,CASSLGGGWQGDQPQHF
TRBJ1-6,TRBV5-6,few,-,TGTGCCAGCTTCCGGACAGCATCTTTGTACTTTTCGAATTCACCCCTCCACTTT,CASFRTASLYFSNSPLHF
TRBJ2-5,TRBV6-5,once,-,TGTGCCAGCAGTTACGACGGGGGCAAGACCCAGTACTTC,CASSYDGGKTQYF
TRBJ2-7,TRBV19,medium-sized,TRBD2,TGTGCCAGTAGTTCTACTAGCGGGGGCTACGACGAGCAGTACTTC,CASSSTSGGYDEQYF
TRBJ2-5,TRBV21-1,-,-,TGTGCCAGCACCCGAGCGGGGACACAAGAGACCCAGTACTTC,CASTRAGTQETQYF
TRBJ1-2,TRBV4-1,few,-,TGCGCCAGCAGCCAAGTTCAGGTGGACTATGGCTACACCTTC,CASSQVQVDYGYTF
TRBJ2-1,TRBV27,-,TRBD2,TGTGCCAGCAGTTTTGGAAGCGGGGGGGCGTTATATGAGCAGTTCTTC,CASSFGSGGALYEQFF
TRBJ1-1,TRBV2,-,-,TGTGCCAGCAGGCGGGAGGGCGAGAACACTGAAGCTTTCTTT,CASRREGENTEAFF
TRBJ1-1,TRBV11-3,-,-,TGTGCCAGCAGCTTACGACAGAACACTGAAGCTTTCTTT,CASSLRQNTEAFF
TRBJ2-5,TRBV11-2,-,-,TGTGCCAGCAGTCGAGTCCGGGACGTAGTCCAAGAGACCCAGTACTTC,CASSRVRDVVQETQYF